These 14 T cell receptor beta chains were sequenced from one sample in a study of cytomegalovirus exposure and HLA in healthy donors. It was with 60 Vbeta and 13 Jbeta primers that the PCR ran. Clones were read by immunoSEQ multiplex PCR, and TCRdb kept only the in-frame ones, dropping some. The table lists about 140,000 clones, approximately 80% of them singletons. Specimen: PBMCs. These receptors all come from a middle-aged man in good health and CMV-seronegative.

This clone turned up a few times. The chain joins TRBV6-1 to TRBJ1-1; no clear D. From germline, CDR1 is MNHNS and CDR2 SASEGT. The V end lost 2 bases, the J end lost 4 bases, and 11 bases lay between the germline ends. The CDR3 sequence is 14 residues long. In DNA form, the CDR3 reads TGTGCCAGCAGTGAACACGGTCCCCGCACTGAAGCTTTCTTT. This translates into CASSEHGPRTEAFF.

The gene calls are TRBV30 and TRBJ1-2; 8 bases align to TRBD1. CDR3 size: 16 residues. CDR1 and CDR2 from the germline V gene are GTSNPN and SVGIG (reference sequence). The trim removed 4 bases at V and 0 bases at J, leaving 10 bases unmatched. The DNA of the CDR3 is TGTGCCTGGACTGTCCCCGGACAGGGTCCTAACTATGGCTACACCTTC. Encoded protein: CAWTVPGQGPNYGYTF.

The chain is built from TRBV2 and TRBJ2-3, with a tentative D call TRBD2 (6 bases). The CDR3 loop spans 14 amino acids. Trimming cost V 10 bases and J 3 bases, with 17 bases left between them. CDR1 and CDR2 (germline): SNHLY, FYNNEI. DNA of the CDR3: TGTGCCATAAAACCCTCCGGGAGTACAGATACGCAGTATTTT. It encodes CAIKPSGSTDTQYF.

The chain is built from TRBV11-2 and TRBJ2-2; D possibly corresponds to TRBD1 (6 bases). There are 12 residues in the CDR3. V lost 5 bases and J 8 bases, leaving 9 bases between the germline ends. Germline CDR1 reads SGHAT; CDR2 reads FQNNGV. The CDR3 DNA follows: TGTGCCAGCAGCCCAGGGGTAGGGGAGCTGTTTTTT. Protein product: CASSPGVGELFF.

The chain carries TRBV5-8 and TRBJ1-4, with 8 bases identical to TRBD1. The CDR3 contains 15 residues. Germline loops: CDR1 SGHTS, CDR2 YDEGEE. V was pared by 0 bases and J by 7 bases, with 5 bases of the junction left unmatched. The CDR3 region has the DNA TGTGCCAGCAGCTTGGCCCAGGGGGCGCGTGAAAAACTGTTTTTT. Translation gives CASSLAQGAREKLFF.

V gene TRBV4-2 combines with J gene TRBJ1-3; 7 nucleotides line up with TRBD1. The CDR3 loop spans 14 amino acids. Germline assignment: CDR1 LGHNA and CDR2 YNFKEQ. The V and J ends lost 3 bases and 4 bases, in that order; junction bases with no gene match: 3. CDR3 in amino acids: CASSQGTEGNTIYF. DNA for the CDR3: TGTGCCAGCAGCCAGGGGACAGAAGGAAACACCATATATTTT.

The gene calls are TRBV5-1 and TRBJ2-7; 8 positions agree with TRBD2. V lost 3 bases and J lost 4; bases outside the gene matches: 9. Germline V gene lookup returns CDR1 SGHRS and CDR2 YFSETQ. This CDR3 region has 15 residues. CDR3 protein: CASSSLAGNQYEQYF. The CDR3, as DNA: TGCGCCAGCAGCTCGTTAGCGGGGAACCAATACGAGCAGTACTTC.

A note on this clone: At one of its ends the junction is not consistent with the germline gene, which may arise from a read error. The V gene is TRBV28, the J gene TRBJ2-7, with D possibly TRBD2 on 5 matching bases. This CDR3 contains 13 residues. The germline CDR1 and CDR2 sequences are MDHEN and SYDVKM. The CDR3 sequence is CVSSLGVTVEQYF. Here the CDR3 DNA reads TGTGTCAGCAGTTTGGGAGTCACTGTCGAGCAGTACTTC.

V and J are TRBV9 and TRBJ2-1, with D tentatively TRBD2 (6 bases). Trimming stripped 2 bases from V and 1 base from J, with 19 bases between. This CDR3 comprises 18 residues. Germline-derived CDR1 and CDR2 are SGDLS and YYNGEE. The CDR3 DNA follows: TGTGCCAGCAGCGTGGGGGGAAGGGTGCCAGTATCCTACAATGAGCAGTTCTTC. It is translated as CASSVGGRVPVSYNEQFF.

The V call is TRBV7-8, the J call TRBJ1-1, with 9 bases fitting TRBD1. J gave up 4 bases and V 1 base, and 7 bases lay outside the gene matches. The CDR3 has 16 residues. From germline, CDR1 is SGHVS and CDR2 FQNEAQ. CDR3 nucleotide sequence: TGTGCCAGCAGCTTAGGGGACAGGGCTTGGGGCACTGAAGCTTTCTTT. Translated, it gives CASSLGDRAWGTEAFF.

The chain has TRBV18 and TRBJ1-2; maybe TRBD1 (6 bases). V shed 4 bases and J shed 6 bases, with 18 bases lying between them. Looked up from germline, CDR1 is KGHSH and CDR2 is LQKENI. The CDR3 runs to 15 residues. DNA for the CDR3: TGTGCCAGCTCACTAGGTACAGGGCGTCTAGATGGCTACACCTTC. Its translation is CASSLGTGRLDGYTF.

The genes are TRBV2 and TRBJ1-2, with D perhaps matching TRBD1 (6 bases). CDR3 length: 14 amino acids. V lost 6 bases, J lost 4 bases, and 15 bases lay in between. In germline, CDR1 is SNHLY, CDR2 FYNNEI. CDR3 sequence (DNA): TGTGCCAGCAGCCCCCAACAGGGCTCCTATGGCTACACCTTC. Translation: CASSPQQGSYGYTF.

This chain links TRBV5-1 with TRBJ1-1; possible D gene TRBD1, 5 bases. The CDR3 runs 13 residues. The ends were cut back, 0 bases at V and 7 bases at J, with 10 bases in the middle. Germline CDR1 SGHRS, CDR2 YFSETQ. CDR3 bases: TGCGCCAGCAGCTTGGTTACAGGCCGTGAAGCTTTCTTT. This sequence encodes CASSLVTGREAFF.

This chain uses TRBV30 with TRBJ1-1; D not resolved. With 8 bases removed from V and 1 base from J, the gap between germline ends came to 11 bases. CDR3 length: 12 residues. Per the germline V gene, CDR1 is GTSNPN and CDR2 is SVGIG (reference sequence). The CDR3 loop reads CARGRGNTEAFF. CDR3 nucleotides: TGTGCCCGAGGGCGGGGGAACACTGAAGCTTTCTTT. Together with reference TRBV30 and TRBJ1-1, the CDR3 gives the full variable domain: SQTIHQWPATLVQPVGSPLSLECTVEGTSNPNLYWYRQAAGRGLQLLFYSVGIGQISSEVPQNLSASRPQDRQFILSSKKLLLSDSGFYLCARGRGNTEAFFGQGTRLTVV.